Sequencing of this T cell receptor (beta chain) was carried out in a study of OX40 agonist ivuxolimab in advanced cancers. Overall study: Those enrolled were roughly 80% male, with a mean age of about 66 years and ages from 23 to 79. Prior therapy, whether anti-PD-1, anti-PD-L1 or anti-CTLA-4, was allowed, and 40% had some. Study-wide results and limits: Partial responders receiving 0.1-3.0 mg/kg showed among the lowest clonal expansion.

As to this clone: The antigen is not known.

There are 15 residues in the CDR3. Germline V gives CDR1 LNHDA, CDR2 SQIVND (reference sequence). Trimming cost V 4 bases and J 0 bases, with 12 bases left between them. Sequencing was performed with immunoSEQ multiplex PCR; in TCRdb, only in-frame clones are kept and a portion is missing. The data contain 100,000 or so clones, under 90% of them seen just once; the ten biggest clones take up 5.5%. The source of this sequence is an adult with an advanced solid tumor such as melanoma, head and neck, liver or kidney cancer. The chain couples TRBV19 to TRBJ2-5; D gene ambiguous. The source was CD4+ or CD8+ T cells sorted from blood, collected in a trial of the OX40 agonist ivuxolimab. CDR3 nucleotides: TGTGCCAGTAGTACGTCCCTTGGGGACCAAGAGACCCAGTACTTC. Amino acid sequence: CASSTSLGDQETQYF.